This T cell receptor beta chain emerged from a study of T-cell reconstitution after alpha-beta-depleted transplantation in children. Regarding the study as a whole: About two months after transplant, alpha-beta T cells reportedly came from several hundred expanded graft clones. High day-60 TCRbeta diversity in some patients came from surviving recipient T cells and thymic progenitors. T-cell counts and diversity at one year following transplant were attributed mainly to newly produced T cells.

In the case of this clonotype: The antigen remains unidentified.

Using unique molecular identifiers, the investigators prepared the TCRbeta library. TCRdb reanalysed the PCR reads using MiXCR and keeps one entry per CDR3 protein. Of just under 350,000 distinct CDR3 sequences listed, roughly 17% are singletons. CDR3 length: 15 residues. Per the germline V gene, CDR1 is SGDLS and CDR2 is YYNGEE. V gave up 2 bases and J gave up 1 base, with 13 bases separating them. This TCR was recovered from a male patient aged 2 to 10 who had a stem cell transplant for acute lymphoblastic leukemia, so the T cells may come from the graft donor. The specimen comprised PBMCs, mostly from graft donor cells, sampled 360 days after TCRalphabeta/CD19-depleted stem cell transplant. The rearrangement joins TRBV9 to TRBJ2-7; D not resolved. The CDR3 loop is CASSVALTESYEQYF. The CDR3 region has the DNA TGTGCCAGCAGCGTGGCACTAACCGAGTCCTACGAGCAGTACTTC. Together with reference TRBV9 and TRBJ2-7, the CDR3 gives the full variable domain: DSGVTQTPKHLITATGQRVTLRCSPRSGDLSVYWYQQSLDQGLQFLIQYYNGEERAKGNILERFSAQQFPDLHSELNLSSLELGDSALYFCASSVALTESYEQYFGPGTRLTVT.